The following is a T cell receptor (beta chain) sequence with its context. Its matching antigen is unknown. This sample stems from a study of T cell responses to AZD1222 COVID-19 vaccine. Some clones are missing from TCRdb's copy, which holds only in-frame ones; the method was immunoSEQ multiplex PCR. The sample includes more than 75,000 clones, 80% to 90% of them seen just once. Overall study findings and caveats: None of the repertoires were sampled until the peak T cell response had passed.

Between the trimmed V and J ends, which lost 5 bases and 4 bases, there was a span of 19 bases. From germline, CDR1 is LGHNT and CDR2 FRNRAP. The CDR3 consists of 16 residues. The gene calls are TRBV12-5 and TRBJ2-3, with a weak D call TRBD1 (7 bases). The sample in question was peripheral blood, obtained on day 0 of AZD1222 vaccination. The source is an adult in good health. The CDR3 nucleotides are TGTGCTAGTGGTGAAGTACAGGGGAGGAACCCAGATACGCAGTATTTT. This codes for CASGEVQGRNPDTQYF.